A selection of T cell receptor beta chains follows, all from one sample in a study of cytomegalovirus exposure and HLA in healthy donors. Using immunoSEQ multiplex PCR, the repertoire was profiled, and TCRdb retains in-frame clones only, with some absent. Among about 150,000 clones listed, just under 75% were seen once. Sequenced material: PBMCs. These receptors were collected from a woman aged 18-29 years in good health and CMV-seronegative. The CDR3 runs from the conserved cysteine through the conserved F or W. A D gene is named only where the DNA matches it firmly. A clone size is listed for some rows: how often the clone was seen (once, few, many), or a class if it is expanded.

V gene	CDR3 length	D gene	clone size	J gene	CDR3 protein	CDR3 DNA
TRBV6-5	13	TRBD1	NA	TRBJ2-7	CASGYRGHNEQYF	TGTGCCAGCGGATACAGGGGGCACAACGAGCAGTACTTC
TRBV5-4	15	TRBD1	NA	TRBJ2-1	CASSLTGGSYNEQFF	TGTGCCAGCAGCCTAACAGGGGGCTCCTACAATGAGCAGTTCTTC
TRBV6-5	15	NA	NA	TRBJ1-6	CASSPRTADNSPLHF	TGTGCCAGCAGCCCTCGGACAGCGGATAATTCACCCCTCCACTTT
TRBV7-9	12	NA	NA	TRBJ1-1	CASSLRADRAFF	TGTGCCAGCAGCTTAAGGGCGGACAGAGCTTTCTTT
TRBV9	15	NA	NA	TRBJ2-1	CASSVGRGAWNEQFF	TGTGCCAGCAGCGTGGGGCGGGGCGCATGGAATGAGCAGTTCTTC
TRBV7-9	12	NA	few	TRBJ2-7	CASSLADSLMYF	TGTGCCAGCAGCTTAGCGGACAGTCTAATGTACTTC
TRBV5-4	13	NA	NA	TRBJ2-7	CASSLWRGSEQYF	TGTGCCAGCAGCCTTTGGAGAGGGTCCGAGCAGTACTTC
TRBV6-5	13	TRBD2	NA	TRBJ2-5	CASSKRLAETQYF	TGTGCCAGCAGTAAGAGACTAGCGGAGACCCAGTACTTC
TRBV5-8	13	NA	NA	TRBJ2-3	CASSLAGRDTQYF	TGTGCCAGCAGCTTGGCAGGCCGTGATACGCAGTATTTT
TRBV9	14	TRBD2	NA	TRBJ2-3	CASSTRLAGDTQYF	TGTGCCAGCAGCACCCGACTAGCAGGGGATACGCAGTATTTT
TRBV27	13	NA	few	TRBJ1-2	CASSFQGNYGYTF	TGTGCCAGCAGTTTCCAGGGGAACTATGGCTACACCTTC
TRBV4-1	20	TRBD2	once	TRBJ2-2	CASSRSATSGGPMNTGELFF	TGCGCCAGCAGCCGGAGCGCGACTAGCGGGGGCCCCATGAACACCGGGGAGCTGTTTTTT
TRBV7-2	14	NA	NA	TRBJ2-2	CASSLAAEHRELFF	TGTGCCAGCAGCTTAGCCGCTGAGCACCGGGAGCTGTTTTTT
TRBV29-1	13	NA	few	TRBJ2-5	CSVGSTGQETQYF	TGCAGCGTTGGGAGTACAGGGCAAGAGACCCAGTACTTC
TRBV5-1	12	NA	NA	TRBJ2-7	CASSSDIYEQYF	TGCGCCAGCAGTTCTGACATCTACGAGCAGTACTTC
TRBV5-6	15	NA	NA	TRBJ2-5	CASSSTPHPQETQYF	TGTGCCAGCAGCTCGACTCCTCACCCCCAAGAGACCCAGTACTTC
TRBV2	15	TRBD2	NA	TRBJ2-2	CATRGLAANTGELFF	TGTGCCACCAGGGGACTAGCGGCGAACACCGGGGAGCTGTTTTTT
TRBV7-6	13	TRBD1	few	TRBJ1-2	CASSSEQGYGYTF	TGTGCCAGCAGCTCAGAACAGGGGTATGGCTACACCTTC
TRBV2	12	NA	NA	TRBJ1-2	CASLDRNYGYTF	TGTGCCAGCCTCGACAGAAACTATGGCTACACCTTC
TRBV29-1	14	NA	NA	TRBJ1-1	CSVEAGGADTEAFF	TGCAGCGTTGAAGCGGGGGGGGCGGACACTGAAGCTTTCTTT
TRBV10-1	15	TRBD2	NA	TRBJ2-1	CASSKTGTSYNEQFF	TGCGCCAGCAGTAAAACCGGGACTAGCTACAATGAGCAGTTCTTC
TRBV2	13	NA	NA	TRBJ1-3	CASSLGREGTIYF	TGTGCCAGCAGCCTCGGGAGGGAAGGCACCATATATTTT
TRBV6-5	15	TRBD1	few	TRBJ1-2	CASSLQGDRDYGYTF	TGTGCCAGCAGTTTGCAGGGGGATAGAGACTATGGCTACACCTTC